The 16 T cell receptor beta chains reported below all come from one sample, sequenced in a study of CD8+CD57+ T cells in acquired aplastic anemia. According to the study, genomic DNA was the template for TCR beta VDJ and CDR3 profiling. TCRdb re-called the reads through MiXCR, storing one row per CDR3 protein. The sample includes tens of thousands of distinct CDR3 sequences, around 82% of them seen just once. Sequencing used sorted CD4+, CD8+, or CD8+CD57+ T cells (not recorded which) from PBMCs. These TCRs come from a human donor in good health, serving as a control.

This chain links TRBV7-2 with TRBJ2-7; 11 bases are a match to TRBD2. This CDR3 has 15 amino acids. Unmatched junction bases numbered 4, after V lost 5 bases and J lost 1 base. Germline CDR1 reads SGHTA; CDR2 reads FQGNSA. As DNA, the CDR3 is TGTGCCAGCAGCATTAGCGGGGGGGCGTCCTACGAGCAGTACTTC. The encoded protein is CASSISGGASYEQYF.

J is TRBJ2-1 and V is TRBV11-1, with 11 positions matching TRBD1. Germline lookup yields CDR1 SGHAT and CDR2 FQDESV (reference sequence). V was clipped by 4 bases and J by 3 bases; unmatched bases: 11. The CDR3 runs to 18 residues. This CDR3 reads CASSSRRLGTGGYNEQFF. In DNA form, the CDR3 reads TGTGCCAGCAGCTCAAGGAGGTTAGGGACAGGGGGCTACAATGAGCAGTTCTTC.

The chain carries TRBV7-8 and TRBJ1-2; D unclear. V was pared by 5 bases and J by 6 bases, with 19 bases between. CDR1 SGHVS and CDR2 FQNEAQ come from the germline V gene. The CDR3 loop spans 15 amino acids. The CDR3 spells CASSGSSDRVDGYTF. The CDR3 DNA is TGTGCCAGCAGCGGCTCCTCCGATCGGGTGGATGGCTACACCTTC.

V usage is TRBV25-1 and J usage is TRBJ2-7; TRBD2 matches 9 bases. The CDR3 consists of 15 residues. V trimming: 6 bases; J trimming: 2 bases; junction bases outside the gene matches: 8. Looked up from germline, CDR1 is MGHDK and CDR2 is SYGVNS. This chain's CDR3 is CASSPRAGGPYEQYF. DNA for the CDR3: TGTGCCAGCAGCCCCCGGGCGGGAGGGCCCTACGAGCAGTACTTC.

This CDR3 reads CASSQERQLMNGYTF. CDR3 sequence (DNA): TGCGCCAGCAGCCAAGAAAGACAGTTGATGAATGGCTACACCTTC. The gene calls are TRBV4-1 and TRBJ1-2; TRBD1 is a possible D gene (5 bases). The CDR3 is made up of 15 amino acids. Deletions cut 0 bases from V and 6 bases from J, with 14 bases between. CDR1 MGHRA and CDR2 YSYEKL come from the germline V gene.

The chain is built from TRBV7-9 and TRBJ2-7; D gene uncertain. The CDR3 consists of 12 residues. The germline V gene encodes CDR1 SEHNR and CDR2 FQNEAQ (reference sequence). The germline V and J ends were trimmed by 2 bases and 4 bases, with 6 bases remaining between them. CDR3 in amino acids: CASSLIGYEQYF. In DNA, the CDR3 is TGTGCCAGCAGCTTAATCGGTTACGAGCAGTACTTC. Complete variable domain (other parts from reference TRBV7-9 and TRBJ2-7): DTGVSQNPRHKITKRGQNVTFRCDPISEHNRLYWYRQTLGQGPEFLTYFQNEAQLEKSRLLSDRFSAERPKGSFSTLEIQRTEQGDSAMYLCASSLIGYEQYFGPGTRLTVT.

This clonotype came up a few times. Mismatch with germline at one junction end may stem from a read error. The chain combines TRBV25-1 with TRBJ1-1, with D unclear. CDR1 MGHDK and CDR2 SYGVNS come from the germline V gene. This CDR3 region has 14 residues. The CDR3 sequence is CASSGSPRNAEAFF. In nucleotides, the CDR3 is TGTGCCAGCAGTGGTAGTCCCCGGAACGCTGAAGCTTTCTTT.

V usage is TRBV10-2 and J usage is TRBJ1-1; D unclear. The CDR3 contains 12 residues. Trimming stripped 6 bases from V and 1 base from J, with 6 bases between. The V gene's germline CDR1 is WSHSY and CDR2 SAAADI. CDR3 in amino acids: CASRVGNTEAFF. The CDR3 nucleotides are TGCGCCAGCAGAGTAGGGAACACTGAAGCTTTCTTT.

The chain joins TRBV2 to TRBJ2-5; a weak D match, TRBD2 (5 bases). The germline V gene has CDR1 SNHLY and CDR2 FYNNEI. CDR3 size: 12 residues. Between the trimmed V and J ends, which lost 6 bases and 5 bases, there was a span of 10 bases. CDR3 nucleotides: TGTGCCAGCAGCACTAGGGCGGAGACCCAGTACTTC. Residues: CASSTRAETQYF.

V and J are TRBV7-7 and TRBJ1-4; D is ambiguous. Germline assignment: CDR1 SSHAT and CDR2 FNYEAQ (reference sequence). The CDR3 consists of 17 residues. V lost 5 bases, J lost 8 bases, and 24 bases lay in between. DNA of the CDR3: TGTGCCAGCAGCCAAGCCTCGGGCGCGGAAACGGGGGAAAAACTGTTTTTT. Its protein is CASSQASGAETGEKLFF.

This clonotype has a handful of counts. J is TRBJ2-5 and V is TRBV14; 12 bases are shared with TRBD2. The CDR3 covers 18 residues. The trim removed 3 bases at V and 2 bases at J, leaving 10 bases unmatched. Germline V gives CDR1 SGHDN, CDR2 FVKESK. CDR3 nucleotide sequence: TGTGCCAGCAGCCAGGGACTAGCGGGCCTACATACTCAAGAGACCCAGTACTTC. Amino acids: CASSQGLAGLHTQETQYF.

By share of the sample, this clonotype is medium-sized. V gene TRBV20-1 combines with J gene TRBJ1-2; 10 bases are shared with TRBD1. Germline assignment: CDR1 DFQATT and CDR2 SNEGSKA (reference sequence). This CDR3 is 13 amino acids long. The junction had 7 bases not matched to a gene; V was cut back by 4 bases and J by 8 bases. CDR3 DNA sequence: TGCAGTGCTATAGACAGGGGGCTTGGCGGCTACACCTTC. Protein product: CSAIDRGLGGYTF.

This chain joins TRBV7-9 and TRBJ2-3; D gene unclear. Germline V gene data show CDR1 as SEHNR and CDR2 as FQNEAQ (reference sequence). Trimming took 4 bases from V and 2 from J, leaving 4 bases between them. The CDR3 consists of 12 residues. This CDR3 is CASSWDTDTQYF. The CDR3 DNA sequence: TGTGCCAGCAGCTGGGACACAGATACGCAGTATTTT.

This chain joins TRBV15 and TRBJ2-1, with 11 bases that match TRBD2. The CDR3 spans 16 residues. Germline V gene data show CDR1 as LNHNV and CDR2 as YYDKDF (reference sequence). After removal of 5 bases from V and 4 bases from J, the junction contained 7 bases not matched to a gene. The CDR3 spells CATSDLTSGVYNEQFF. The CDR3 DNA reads TGTGCCACCAGCGACCTGACTAGCGGGGTGTACAATGAGCAGTTCTTC.

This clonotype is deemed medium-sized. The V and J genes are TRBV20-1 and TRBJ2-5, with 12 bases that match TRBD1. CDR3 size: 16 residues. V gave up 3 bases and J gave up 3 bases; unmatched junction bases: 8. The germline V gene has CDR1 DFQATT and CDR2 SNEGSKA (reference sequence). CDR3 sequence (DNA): TGCAGTGCTAGTAAACCGGGACAGGGGGCAGAAGAGACCCAGTACTTC. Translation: CSASKPGQGAEETQYF.

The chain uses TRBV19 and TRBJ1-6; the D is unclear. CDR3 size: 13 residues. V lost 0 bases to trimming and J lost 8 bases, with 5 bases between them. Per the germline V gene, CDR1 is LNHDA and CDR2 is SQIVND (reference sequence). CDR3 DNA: TGTGCCAGTAGTATAGAAGCGTATTCACCCCTCCACTTT. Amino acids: CASSIEAYSPLHF.